Below are 18 T cell receptor beta chains sequenced from a single sample in a study of response to subunit inactivated influenza vaccine (dated by TCRdb to 2016 to 2019). The library was produced with RT-PCR. This sample was sequenced with an Illumina HiSeq 2500. TCRdb reprocessed the public reads (quality trimming at Q25 with fastp, clone calling with MiXCR) and kept in-frame beta chains. Rows matching on CDR3 protein sequence are summarized as one entry with the most common DNA and genes. Present in this sample are about 530,000 distinct CDR3 sequences, approximately 10% of which were seen just once. Roughly a tenth of the sample is taken by the ten largest. Specimen: PBMCs from blood, collected on the day of vaccination. Source of these receptors: a man aged 45-65 years who received an inactivated influenza vaccine. Donor details come from another sample of the same person, matched by shared clones.

V usage is TRBV30 and J usage is TRBJ2-3; 15 bases align to TRBD2. The CDR3 is 17 amino acids. The V gene's germline CDR1 is GTSNPN and CDR2 SVGIG (reference sequence). V lost 4 bases, J lost 0 bases, and 5 bases stayed unmatched. The DNA of the CDR3 is TGTGCCTGGAAACCGGGACTAGCGGGAGGAAGCACAGATACGCAGTATTTT. This gives the protein CAWKPGLAGGSTDTQYF.

The chain links TRBV6-1 to TRBJ2-5, with 10 nucleotides matching TRBD2. This CDR3 contains 18 residues. Germline loops: CDR1 MNHNS, CDR2 SASEGT. J gave up 1 base and V 6 bases, and 14 bases lay outside the gene matches. As DNA, the CDR3 is TGTGCCAGCAGACGAATAAAACTTAGCGGGAGGTTCCAAGAGACCCAGTACTTC. Residues: CASRRIKLSGRFQETQYF.

This clonotype was recorded at least ten times. The CDR3 end shows no conserved phenylalanine or tryptophan, and so a read error is likely. The DNA is omitted, as the CDR3 cannot be located on it reliably, and the CDR3 follows TCRdb's listing. The chain employs TRBV5-1 and TRBJ1-1; the table calls TRBD1, which could not be checked here. CDR1 is SGHRS and CDR2 is YFSETQ in the germline V gene. 12 amino acids form the CDR3, both terminal residues included. The CDR3 protein is CASSQTPRPGWK.

This clonotype came up a few times. This chain links TRBV28 with TRBJ2-7; tentative D call: TRBD1 (6 bases). Trimming cost V 6 bases and J 2 bases, with 11 bases left between them. Germline loops: CDR1 MDHEN, CDR2 SYDVKM. The CDR3 has 13 residues. The CDR3 loop is CASRLGGTYEQYF. CDR3 nucleotide sequence: TGTGCCAGCAGGCTAGGGGGAACCTACGAGCAGTACTTC.

V gene TRBV4-2 combines with J gene TRBJ2-7; perhaps TRBD2 as D (6 bases). The CDR3 sequence is 14 residues long. Germline V gene sequence: CDR1 LGHNA, CDR2 YNFKEQ. V shed 1 base and J shed 5 bases, with 12 bases lying between them. The CDR3 nucleotides are TGTGCCAGCAGCCAAGGTGGGGGGTCTCACGAGCAGTACTTC. Its protein is CASSQGGGSHEQYF.

The chain carries TRBV12-3 or TRBV12-4 and TRBJ2-2; TRBD1 agrees at 10 bases. The CDR3 totals 13 residues. CDR3 coding DNA: TGTGTCGGACAGGGGGCGAACACCGGGGAGCTGTTTTTT. Encoded protein: CVGQGANTGELFF.

The rearrangement links TRBV3-1 to TRBJ2-7, with TRBD2 identical over 7 bases. The trim removed 0 bases at V and 0 bases at J, leaving 5 bases unmatched. Per germline, CDR1 LGHDT and CDR2 YNNKEL (reference sequence). The CDR3 consists of 16 residues. CDR3 in DNA: TGTGCCAGCAGCCAAGAAGTGACTAGCAGCTCCTACGAGCAGTACTTC. Amino acids: CASSQEVTSSSYEQYF.

This clonotype showed up just a few times. J is TRBJ2-7 and V is TRBV2; D gene ambiguous. Germline CDR1 SNHLY, CDR2 FYNNEI. Trimming pared 4 bases from V and 3 bases from J, leaving 7 bases between. This CDR3 has 12 amino acids. This chain's CDR3 is CASSVSDYEQYF. CDR3 coding DNA: TGTGCCAGCAGTGTTAGTGACTACGAGCAGTACTTC. The variable domain in full, with the rest retrieved from reference TRBV2 and TRBJ2-7, is EPEVTQTPSHQVTQMGQEVILRCVPISNHLYFYWYRQILGQKVEFLVSFYNNEISEKSEIFDDQFSVERPDGSNFTLKIRSTKLEDSAMYFCASSVSDYEQYFGPGTRLTVT.

V gene TRBV20-1 combines with J gene TRBJ2-1; TRBD2 aligns across 8 bases. Germline values: CDR1 DFQATT, CDR2 SNEGSKA (reference sequence). V dropped 0 bases and J dropped 7; count of bases not matched to a gene: 11. The length of the CDR3 is 16 residues. Here the CDR3 reads CSARDRGTSPSNEQFF. The CDR3 region has the DNA TGCAGTGCTAGAGATCGAGGGACTAGTCCTTCGAATGAGCAGTTCTTC.

This chain connects TRBV7-2 to TRBJ2-3; TRBD2 matches at 8 bases. The CDR3 runs 14 residues. CDR1 and CDR2 from the germline V gene are SGHTA and FQGNSA. J was trimmed by 4 bases and V by 5 bases; bases with no gene match: 5. As DNA, the CDR3 is TGTGCCAGCAGCATGACTAGCGTTGCAGATACGCAGTATTTT. This gives the protein CASSMTSVADTQYF.

This clonotype was counted many times. The chain links TRBV12-3 or TRBV12-4 to TRBJ2-7; 11 bases agree with TRBD1. This CDR3 has 14 residues. Trimming took 5 bases from V and 7 from J; bases not matched to a gene: 7. The CDR3 DNA reads TGTGCCAGCAGTCCCCGGGACAGGGGGAGTGAGCAGTACTTC. Its translation: CASSPRDRGSEQYF.

V usage is TRBV7-2 and J usage is TRBJ2-7, with TRBD2 identical over 12 bases. The V segment lost 4 bases and the J segment 1 base; nucleotides outside the gene matches: 8. This CDR3 is 17 amino acids long. CDR1 and CDR2 (germline): SGHTA, FQGNSA. Here the CDR3 reads CASSSRTSGIPSYEQYF. CDR3 DNA sequence: TGTGCCAGCAGCTCCCGGACTAGCGGGATTCCTTCCTACGAGCAGTACTTC. The whole variable domain, remainder taken from reference TRBV7-2 and TRBJ2-7, is GAGVSQSPSNKVTEKGKDVELRCDPISGHTALYWYRQSLGQGLEFLIYFQGNSAPDKSGLPSDRFSAERTGGSVSTLTIQRTQQEDSAVYLCASSSRTSGIPSYEQYFGPGTRLTVT.

This clonotype has a count of ten or more. The gene calls are TRBV12-3 or TRBV12-4 and TRBJ2-7; D ambiguous. The CDR3 has 11 residues. V dropped 8 bases and J dropped 2 bases, with 7 bases sitting between them. The CDR3 protein is CASGKTYEQYF. The CDR3 coding sequence is TGTGCCAGCGGAAAAACCTACGAGCAGTACTTC.

This clonotype was recorded at least ten times. The rearrangement links TRBV6-2 or TRBV6-3 to TRBJ2-7; 10 nucleotides agree with TRBD2. The germline V gene has CDR1 MNHEY and CDR2 SVGEGT. V shed 6 bases, J shed 0 bases, and the junction held 5 bases outside the gene matches. This CDR3 is built from 15 residues. CDR3 loop: CASSSSGRSSYEQYF. CDR3 nucleotides: TGTGCCAGCAGCAGTAGCGGGAGGAGCTCCTACGAGCAGTACTTC.

This clonotype has only a few counts. This chain's CDR3 is CASSPIITGHRVAQYF. In nucleotides, the CDR3 is TGTGCCAGCTCACCCATCATCACAGGGCATCGAGTGGCCCAGTACTTC. The rearrangement joins TRBV18 to TRBJ2-5; tentatively, D is TRBD1 (6 bases). Germline V gene data show CDR1 as KGHSH and CDR2 as LQKENI. The CDR3 spans 16 residues. Trimming took 3 bases from V and 9 from J, leaving 23 bases between them.

The gene calls are TRBV29-1 and TRBJ2-1, with D unresolved. The CDR3 length is 12 residues. Per the germline V gene, CDR1 is SQVTM and CDR2 is ANQGSEA. Trimming shortened V by 2 bases and J by 6 bases, and 8 bases separated the two germline ends. This CDR3 reads CSVELFTNEQFF. The CDR3, as DNA: TGCAGCGTTGAACTTTTTACCAATGAGCAGTTCTTC.

This clonotype was seen only a few times. This sequence joins TRBV7-8 and TRBJ1-5, with D possibly TRBD1 on 6 matching bases. The CDR3 sequence is 18 residues long. The germline CDR1 and CDR2 sequences are SGHVS and FQNEAQ. Deletions cut 3 bases from V and 4 bases from J, with 22 bases between. The CDR3 spells CASSFGGGPNPWNQPQHF. CDR3 DNA sequence: TGTGCCAGCAGCTTTGGGGGGGGGCCGAACCCCTGGAATCAGCCCCAGCATTTT.

A few counts support this clonotype. V usage is TRBV6-5 and J usage is TRBJ1-2, with TRBD1 identical over 8 bases. With 4 bases clipped from V and 7 bases from J, the junction kept 8 bases outside the gene matches. CDR3 length: 14 residues. The germline gives CDR1 MNHEY, CDR2 SVGAGI. The CDR3 sequence: CASSSGQGRSGYTF. The CDR3 DNA follows: TGTGCCAGCAGTTCCGGACAGGGAAGAAGTGGCTACACCTTC.